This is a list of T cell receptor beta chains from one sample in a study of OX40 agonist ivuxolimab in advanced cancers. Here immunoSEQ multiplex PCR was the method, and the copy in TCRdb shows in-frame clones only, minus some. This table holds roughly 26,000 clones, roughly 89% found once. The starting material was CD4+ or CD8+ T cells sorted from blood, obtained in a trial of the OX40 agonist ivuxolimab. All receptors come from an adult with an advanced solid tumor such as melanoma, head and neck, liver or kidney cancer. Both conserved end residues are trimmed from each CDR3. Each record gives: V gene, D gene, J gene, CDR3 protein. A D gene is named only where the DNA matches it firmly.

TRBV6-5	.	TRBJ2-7	ASSLTGSYEQY
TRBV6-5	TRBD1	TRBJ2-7	ASSYGTGNYEQY
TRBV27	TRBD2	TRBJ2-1	ASSLGTSGVNEQF
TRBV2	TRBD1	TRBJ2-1	ASSRTGLNNEQF
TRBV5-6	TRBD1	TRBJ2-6	ASSSGQVSSGANVLT
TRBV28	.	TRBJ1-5	ASTAPRGPQH
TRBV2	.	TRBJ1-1	ASRGTRYLVAF
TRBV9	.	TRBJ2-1	ASSVALRDSYNEQF
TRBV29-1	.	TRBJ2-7	SVVRDRGEQY
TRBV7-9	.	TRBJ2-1	ASSPEGQANNEQF
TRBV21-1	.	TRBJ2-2	ASSSREGLTIGTGELF
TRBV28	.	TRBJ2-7	ASNDLPPEHEQY
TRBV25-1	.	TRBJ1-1	ASSESNKENTEAF
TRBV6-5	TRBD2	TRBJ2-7	ASSYRTSGGLYEQY
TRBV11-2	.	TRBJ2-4	ASSLPPGAGGAGGDIQY
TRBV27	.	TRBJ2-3	ASSFSRSTDTQY
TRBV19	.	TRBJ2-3	ASSGASFTDTQY
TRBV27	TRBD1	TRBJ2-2	ASSFRQGDTGELF
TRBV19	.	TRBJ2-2	ASTLLGVGELF
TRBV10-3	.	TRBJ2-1	AISESSRAGWEVALTYNEQF